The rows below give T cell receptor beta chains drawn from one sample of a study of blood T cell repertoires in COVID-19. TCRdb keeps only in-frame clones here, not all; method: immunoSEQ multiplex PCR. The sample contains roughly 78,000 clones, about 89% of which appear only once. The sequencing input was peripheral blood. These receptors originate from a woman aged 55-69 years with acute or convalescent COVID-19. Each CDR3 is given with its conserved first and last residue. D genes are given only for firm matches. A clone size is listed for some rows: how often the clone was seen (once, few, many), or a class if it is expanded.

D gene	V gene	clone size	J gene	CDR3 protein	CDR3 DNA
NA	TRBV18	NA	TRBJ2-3	CASSPRARLGGTDTQYF	TGTGCCAGCTCACCCCGAGCTCGACTAGGGGGCACAGATACGCAGTATTTT
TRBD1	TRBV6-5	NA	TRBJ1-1	CASRSQGATNTEAFF	TGTGCCAGCAGATCCCAGGGGGCTACGAACACTGAAGCTTTCTTT
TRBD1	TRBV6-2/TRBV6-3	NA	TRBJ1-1	CASSGGTAALEAFF	TGTGCCAGCAGTGGGGGGACAGCCGCCCTCGAAGCTTTCTTT
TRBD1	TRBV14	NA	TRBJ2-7	CASSQDIGQGFNEQYF	TGTGCCAGCAGCCAAGACATCGGACAGGGGTTCAACGAGCAGTACTTC
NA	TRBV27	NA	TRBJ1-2	CASSLNPGLYGYTF	TGTGCCAGCAGCCTAAACCCGGGTCTCTATGGCTACACCTTC
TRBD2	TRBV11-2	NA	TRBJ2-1	CASRPGLAGDYNEQFF	TGTGCCAGCAGACCGGGACTAGCGGGGGACTACAATGAGCAGTTCTTC
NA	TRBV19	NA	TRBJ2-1	CASSVLGRNEQFF	TGTGCCAGTAGTGTCCTAGGTAGGAATGAGCAGTTCTTC
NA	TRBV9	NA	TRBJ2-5	CASSVSEETQYF	TGTGCCAGCAGCGTGTCGGAAGAGACCCAGTACTTC
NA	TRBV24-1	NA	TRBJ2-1	CATSDPGADNEQFF	TGTGCCACCAGTGATCCGGGAGCGGACAATGAGCAGTTCTTC
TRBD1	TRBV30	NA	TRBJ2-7	CAWKTGQGYEQYF	TGTGCCTGGAAGACGGGACAGGGTTACGAGCAGTACTTC
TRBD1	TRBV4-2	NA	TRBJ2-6	CASSQDEGQGYSGANVLTF	TGTGCCAGCAGCCAAGACGAGGGACAGGGGTACTCTGGGGCCAACGTCCTGACTTTC
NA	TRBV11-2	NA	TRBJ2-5	CASSLEVRRETQYF	TGTGCCAGCAGCTTAGAAGTGCGTCGAGAGACCCAGTACTTC
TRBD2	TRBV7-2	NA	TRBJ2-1	CASSLGGASGIFDEQFF	TGTGCCAGCAGCTTAGGAGGTGCTAGCGGGATTTTCGATGAGCAGTTCTTC
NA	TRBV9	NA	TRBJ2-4	CASSARPDTIQYF	TGTGCCAGCAGCGCCCGCCCTGACACTATTCAGTACTTC
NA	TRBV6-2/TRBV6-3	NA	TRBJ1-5	CASSYGGAGSNQPQHF	TGTGCCAGCAGTTACGGGGGGGCCGGTAGCAATCAGCCCCAGCATTTT
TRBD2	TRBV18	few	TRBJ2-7	CASSRLTSGSGEQYF	TGTGCCAGCTCACGACTGACTAGCGGGAGTGGGGAGCAGTACTTC
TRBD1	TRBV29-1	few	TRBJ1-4	CSVGVGGTVGNEKLFF	TGCAGCGTTGGTGTTGGGGGGACAGTGGGTAATGAAAAACTGTTTTTT
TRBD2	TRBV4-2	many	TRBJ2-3	CASTLAGVGDTQYF	TGTGCCAGCACCCTAGCGGGGGTGGGAGATACGCAGTATTTT
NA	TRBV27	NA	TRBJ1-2	CASSFGTRHGYTF	TGTGCCAGCAGTTTCGGGACAAGGCATGGCTACACCTTC
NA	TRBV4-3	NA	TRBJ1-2	CASSQAQGLGGYTF	TGCGCCAGCAGCCAAGCCCAGGGGTTGGGCGGCTACACCTTC
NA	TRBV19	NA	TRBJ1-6	CASTPREYNSPLHF	TGTGCCAGTACCCCGAGAGAGTATAATTCACCCCTCCACTTT
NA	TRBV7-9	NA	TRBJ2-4	CASSLGTVQYF	TGTGCCAGCAGCTTAGGGACAGTTCAGTACTTC
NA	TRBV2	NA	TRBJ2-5	CASNEGHHQETQYF	TGTGCCAGCAATGAGGGGCACCACCAAGAGACCCAGTACTTC
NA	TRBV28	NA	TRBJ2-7	CASSPRQGTYEQYF	TGTGCCAGCAGTCCCCGGCAGGGGACCTACGAGCAGTACTTC
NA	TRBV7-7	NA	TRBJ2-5	CASSLGAVQETQYF	TGTGCCAGCAGCTTAGGTGCGGTCCAAGAGACCCAGTACTTC
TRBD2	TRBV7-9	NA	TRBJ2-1	CASHPGGGAENEQFF	TGTGCCAGCCACCCTGGCGGGGGGGCTGAGAATGAGCAGTTCTTC
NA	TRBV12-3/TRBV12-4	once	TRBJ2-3	CASLPRGTDTQYF	TGTGCCAGCTTGCCCCGGGGCACAGATACGCAGTATTTT
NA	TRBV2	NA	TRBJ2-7	CASRDSIYEQYF	TGTGCCAGCAGGGACAGTATCTACGAGCAGTACTTC
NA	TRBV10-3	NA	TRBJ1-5	CAISATGREGQPQHF	TGTGCCATCAGTGCAACGGGCAGGGAGGGTCAGCCCCAGCATTTT